This T cell receptor (beta chain) appears in the sequencing data of a study of blood T cell repertoires in COVID-19 (dated by TCRdb to between 2020 and 2021). Broadly, across the study: Samples from collaborators originated in the United States, Italy and Spain and spanned both the acute and convalescent phases of COVID-19. HLA class I and class II types, where available, came from metadata supplied by the sample provider rather than from assay-based typing. The sample metadata nearly always contained a de-identified subject ID, COVID-19 status, age in years and sex. The samples were drawn from two sources: the first 160 participants of the ongoing ImmuneRACE study, and 1,000 to 1,500 subjects contributed by 6 global collaborators. The repertoires were released in a freely available public database meant as a resource for research on the immune response to SARS-CoV-2. The material from the prospective study consisted of cDNA or gDNA derived from T cells, B-cell-depleted T cells, or PBMCs. Subjects who had been exposed to COVID-19, were actively infected with it, or had recovered from it provided the deeply sampled blood TCRbeta repertoires that made up the dataset. The study at large found these results: How much clinical and demographic metadata was included differed by source and by participant, and the metadata was provided uncurated.

The CDR3 holds 15 amino acids from the cysteine to the phenylalanine. Of the read, only the CDR3 DNA is kept; its 45 bases are in frame from base 1. Trimming leaves V shorter by 3 bases and J shorter by 5 bases, with the junction holding 7 bases beyond the gene matches. Taken from the germline V gene (reference sequence), the CDR1 and CDR2 loops are LNHNV and YYDKDF. In the prospective study, participants were 18 to 89 years old, resided in 24 geographic areas of the United States, and were enrolled through a virtual design. In the prospective study, participants were assigned to cohorts based on the clinical history participants reported in a screening survey and a study questionnaire. In the prospective study, whole blood, serum and a nasopharyngeal or oropharyngeal swab were collected from each participant by mobile phlebotomists. Participants in the prospective study had the option to provide additional blood draws and questionnaires over a 2-month period. Prospective study blood samples were shipped either frozen or at room temperature before DNA extraction.

This clone was seen once. Its specific antigen is unknown. Qualities for individual bases were not recorded, and no much larger clone is one base off. The immunoSEQ Assay, a bias-controlled multiplex PCR, was used to amplify TCRbeta CDR3 regions from genomic DNA. The authors' analysis ran thus. The number of nucleated cells in each sample was estimated by amplification of reference gene primers within the assay. To quantify the absolute abundance of each unique TCRbeta CDR3 rearrangement, sequence reads were collapsed and filtered. Productive Simpson clonality was computed per sample as the square root of Simpson's diversity index over productive rearrangements. TCRdb's version of the immuneACCESS table is confined to in-frame rearrangements and falls short of the full clone set. An unresolved V gene accounts for under half of the shortfall where checked; the remainder is of unknown origin. The V and J calls and clone size are taken from that table; D and trimming were inferred from the DNA. This sample gives some 270,000 clones in total; approximately 85% of them show up just once. Approximately 8.6% of the sample is taken by the ten largest.

The chain couples TRBV15 to TRBJ1-1; 9 middle bases align to TRBD1. The origin of this receptor is a woman in her forties or fifties with acute COVID-19. Material: PBMCs or T cells enriched from blood (not recorded which). The nucleotide sequence is TGTGCCACCAGCAGGGATCCTGGACAGGGGACTGAAGCTTTCTTT. It is translated as CATSRDPGQGTEAFF.